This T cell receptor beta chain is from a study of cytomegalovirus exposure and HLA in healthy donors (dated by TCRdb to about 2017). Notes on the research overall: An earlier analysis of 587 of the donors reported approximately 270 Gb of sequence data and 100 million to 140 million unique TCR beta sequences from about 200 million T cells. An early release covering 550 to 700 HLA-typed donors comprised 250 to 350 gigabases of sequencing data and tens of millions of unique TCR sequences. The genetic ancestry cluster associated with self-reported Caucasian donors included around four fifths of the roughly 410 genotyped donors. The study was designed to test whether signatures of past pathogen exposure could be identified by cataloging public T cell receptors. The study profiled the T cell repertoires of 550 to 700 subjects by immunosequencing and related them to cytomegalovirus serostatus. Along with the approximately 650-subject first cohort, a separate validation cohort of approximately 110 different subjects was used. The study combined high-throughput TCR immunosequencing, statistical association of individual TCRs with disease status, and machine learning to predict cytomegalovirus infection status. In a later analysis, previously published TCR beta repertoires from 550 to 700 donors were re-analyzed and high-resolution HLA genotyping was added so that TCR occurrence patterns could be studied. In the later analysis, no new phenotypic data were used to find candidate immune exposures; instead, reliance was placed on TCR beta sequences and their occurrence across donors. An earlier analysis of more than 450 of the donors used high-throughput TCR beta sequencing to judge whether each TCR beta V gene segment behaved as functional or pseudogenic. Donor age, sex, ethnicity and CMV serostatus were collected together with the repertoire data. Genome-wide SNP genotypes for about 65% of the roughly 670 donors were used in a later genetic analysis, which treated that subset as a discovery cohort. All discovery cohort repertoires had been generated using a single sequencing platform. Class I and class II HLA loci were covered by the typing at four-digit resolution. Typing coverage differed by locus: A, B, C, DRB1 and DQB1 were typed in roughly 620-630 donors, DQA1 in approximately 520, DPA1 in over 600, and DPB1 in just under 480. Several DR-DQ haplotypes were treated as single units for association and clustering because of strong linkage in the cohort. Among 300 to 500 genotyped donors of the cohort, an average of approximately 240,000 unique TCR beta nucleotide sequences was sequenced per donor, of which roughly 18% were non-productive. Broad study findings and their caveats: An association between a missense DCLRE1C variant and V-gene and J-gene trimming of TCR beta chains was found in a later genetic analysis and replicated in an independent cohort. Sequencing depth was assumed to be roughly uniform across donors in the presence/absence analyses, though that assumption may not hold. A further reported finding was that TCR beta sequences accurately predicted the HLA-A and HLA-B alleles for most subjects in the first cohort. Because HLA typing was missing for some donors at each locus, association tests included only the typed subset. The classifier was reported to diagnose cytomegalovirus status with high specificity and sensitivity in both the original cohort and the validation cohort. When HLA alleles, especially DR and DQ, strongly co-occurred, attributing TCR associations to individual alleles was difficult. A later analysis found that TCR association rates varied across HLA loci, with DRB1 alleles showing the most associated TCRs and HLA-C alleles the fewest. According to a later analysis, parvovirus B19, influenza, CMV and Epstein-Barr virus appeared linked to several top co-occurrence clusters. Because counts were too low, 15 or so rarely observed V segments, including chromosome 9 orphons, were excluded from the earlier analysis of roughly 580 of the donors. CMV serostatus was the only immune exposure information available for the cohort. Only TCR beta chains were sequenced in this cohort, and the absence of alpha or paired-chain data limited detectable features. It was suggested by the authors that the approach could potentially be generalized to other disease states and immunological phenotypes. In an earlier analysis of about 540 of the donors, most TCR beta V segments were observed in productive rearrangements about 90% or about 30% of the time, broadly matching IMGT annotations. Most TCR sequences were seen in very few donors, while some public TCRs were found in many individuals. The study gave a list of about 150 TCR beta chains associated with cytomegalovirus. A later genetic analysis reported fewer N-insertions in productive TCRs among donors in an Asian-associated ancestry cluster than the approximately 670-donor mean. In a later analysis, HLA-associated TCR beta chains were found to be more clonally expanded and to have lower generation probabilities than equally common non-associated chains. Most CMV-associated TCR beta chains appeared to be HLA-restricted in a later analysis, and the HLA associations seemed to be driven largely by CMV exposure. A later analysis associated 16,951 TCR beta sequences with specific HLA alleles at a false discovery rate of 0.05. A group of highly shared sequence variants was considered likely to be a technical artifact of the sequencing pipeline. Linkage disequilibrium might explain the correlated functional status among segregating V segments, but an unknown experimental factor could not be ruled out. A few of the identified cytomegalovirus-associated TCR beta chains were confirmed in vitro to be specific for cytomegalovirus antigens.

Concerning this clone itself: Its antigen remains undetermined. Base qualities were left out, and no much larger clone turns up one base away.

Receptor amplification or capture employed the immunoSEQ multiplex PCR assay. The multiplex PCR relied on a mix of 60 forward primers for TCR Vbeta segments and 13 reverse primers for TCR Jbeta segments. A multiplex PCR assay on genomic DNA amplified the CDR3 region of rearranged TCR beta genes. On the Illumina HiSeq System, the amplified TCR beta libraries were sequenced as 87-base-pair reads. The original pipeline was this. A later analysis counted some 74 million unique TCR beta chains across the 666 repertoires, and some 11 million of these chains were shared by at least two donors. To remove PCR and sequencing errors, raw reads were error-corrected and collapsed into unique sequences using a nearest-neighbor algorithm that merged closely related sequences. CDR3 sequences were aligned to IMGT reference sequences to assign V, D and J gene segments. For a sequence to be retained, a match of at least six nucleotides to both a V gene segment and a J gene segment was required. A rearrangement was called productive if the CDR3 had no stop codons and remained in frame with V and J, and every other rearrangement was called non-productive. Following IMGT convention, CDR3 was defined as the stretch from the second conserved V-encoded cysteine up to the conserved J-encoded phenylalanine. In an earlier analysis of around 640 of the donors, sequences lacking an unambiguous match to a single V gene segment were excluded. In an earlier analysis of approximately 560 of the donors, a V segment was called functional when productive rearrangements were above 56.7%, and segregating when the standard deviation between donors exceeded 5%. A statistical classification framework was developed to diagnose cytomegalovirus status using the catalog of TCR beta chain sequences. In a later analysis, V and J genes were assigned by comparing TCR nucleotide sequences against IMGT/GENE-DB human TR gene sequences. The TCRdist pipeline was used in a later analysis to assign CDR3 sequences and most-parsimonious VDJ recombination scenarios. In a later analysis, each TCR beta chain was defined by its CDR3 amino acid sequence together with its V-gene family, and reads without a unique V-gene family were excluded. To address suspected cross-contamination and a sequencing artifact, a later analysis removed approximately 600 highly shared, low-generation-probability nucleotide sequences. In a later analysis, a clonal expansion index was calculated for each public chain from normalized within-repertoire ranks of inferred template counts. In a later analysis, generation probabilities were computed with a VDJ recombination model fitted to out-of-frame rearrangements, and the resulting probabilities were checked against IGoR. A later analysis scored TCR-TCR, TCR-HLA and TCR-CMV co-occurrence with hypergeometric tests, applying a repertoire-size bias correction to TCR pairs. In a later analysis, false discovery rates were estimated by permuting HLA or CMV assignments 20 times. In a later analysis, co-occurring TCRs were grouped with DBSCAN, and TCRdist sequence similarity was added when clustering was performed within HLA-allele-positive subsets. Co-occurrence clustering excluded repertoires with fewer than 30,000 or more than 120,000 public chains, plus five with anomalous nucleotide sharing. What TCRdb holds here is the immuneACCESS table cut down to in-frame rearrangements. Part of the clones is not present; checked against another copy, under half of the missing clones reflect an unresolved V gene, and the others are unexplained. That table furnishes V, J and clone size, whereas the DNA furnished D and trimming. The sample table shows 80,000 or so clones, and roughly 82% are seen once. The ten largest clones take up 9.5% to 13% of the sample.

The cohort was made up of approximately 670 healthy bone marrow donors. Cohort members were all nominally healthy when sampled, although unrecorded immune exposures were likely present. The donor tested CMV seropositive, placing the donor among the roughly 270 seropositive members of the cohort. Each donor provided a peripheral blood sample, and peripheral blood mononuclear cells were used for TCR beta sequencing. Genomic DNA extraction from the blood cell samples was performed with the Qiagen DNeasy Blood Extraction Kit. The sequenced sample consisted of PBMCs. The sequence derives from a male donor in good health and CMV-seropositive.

The CDR3 is CASRLAGDYNEQFF. The sequenced DNA is TGTGCCAGTAGACTAGCGGGAGACTACAATGAGCAGTTCTTC. Recombination linked TRBV19 to TRBJ2-1; TRBD2 agrees with 11 junctional bases. From its cysteine to its phenylalanine, the CDR3 spans 14 amino acids. The only DNA kept is the CDR3, 42 bases in frame from the first base. The germline V gene (reference sequence) specifies LNHDA as CDR1 and SQIVND as CDR2. Trimming leaves V shorter by 6 bases and J shorter by 3 bases, with the junction holding 1 base beyond the gene matches.